The 9 T cell receptor beta chains below all came from one sample that was sequenced in a study of blood T cell repertoires in COVID-19. The table came from immunoSEQ multiplex PCR; TCRdb's copy has only in-frame clones and leaves some out. The table lists about 250,000 clones, 70% to 90% of them singletons. The sample was peripheral blood. The receptors were sampled from a man aged 18 to 29 with active or convalescent COVID-19.

The V call is TRBV28, the J call TRBJ2-7, with unresolved D. The CDR3 runs 12 residues. CDR1 is MDHEN and CDR2 is SYDVKM in the germline V gene. With 6 bases removed from V and 3 bases from J, the gap between germline ends came to 9 bases. The CDR3 DNA reads as TGTGCCAGCAGCACAGACGGCTACGAGCAGTACTTC. It codes for CASSTDGYEQYF.

This clone has ten or more counts. The gene calls are TRBV7-2 and TRBJ2-3; tentative D call: TRBD1 (7 bases). This CDR3 is built from 15 residues. Per the germline V gene, CDR1 is SGHTA and CDR2 is FQGNSA. Between the trimmed V and J ends, which lost 3 bases and 4 bases, there was a span of 14 bases. This CDR3 is CASSFGGGRADTQYF. As DNA, the CDR3 is TGTGCCAGCAGCTTCGGAGGGGGCAGGGCAGATACGCAGTATTTT.

The chain has TRBV28 and TRBJ1-5; 8 bases map to TRBD1. V lost 2 bases, J lost 11 bases, and 8 bases stayed unmatched. Germline V CDR1 and CDR2: MDHEN, SYDVKM. The CDR3 spans 14 residues. CDR3 in amino acids: CASSLQGATISQHF. CDR3 DNA sequence: TGTGCCAGCAGTTTACAGGGGGCAACGATTTCCCAGCATTTT.

The chain's CDR3 is CASSSTGQNTEAFF. CDR3 sequence (DNA): TGCGCCAGCAGCTCGACAGGGCAGAACACTGAAGCTTTCTTT. The V and J genes are TRBV5-1 and TRBJ1-1; 7 bases map to TRBD1. From germline, CDR1 is SGHRS and CDR2 YFSETQ. The CDR3 loop spans 14 amino acids. Trimming cost V 3 bases and J 1 base; bases outside gene matches: 3.

The chain combines TRBV24-1 with TRBJ2-3; 7 bases agree with TRBD2. Trimming cost V 4 bases and J 4 bases; bases outside gene matches: 4. From germline, CDR1 is KGHDR and CDR2 SFDVKD. The CDR3 is 14 residues long. The CDR3: CATSETSFPDTQYF. The CDR3, as DNA: TGTGCCACCAGTGAGACTAGCTTCCCAGATACGCAGTATTTT.

The chain combines TRBV19 with TRBJ1-1; TRBD1 might be the D (6 bases). The germline gives CDR1 LNHDA, CDR2 SQIVND (reference sequence). CDR3 length: 13 amino acids. Trimming took off 4 bases at V and 4 bases at J, with 10 bases between the two ends. The CDR3 protein is CASSNRDGTEAFF. The CDR3 nucleotides read TGTGCCAGTAGTAACAGGGATGGCACTGAAGCTTTCTTT.

The chain combines TRBV28 with TRBJ1-2, with a weak D call TRBD1 (5 bases). In germline, CDR1 is MDHEN, CDR2 SYDVKM. CDR3 length equals 15 residues. Between the trimmed V and J ends, which lost 7 bases and 3 bases, there was a span of 18 bases. The CDR3 loop reads CASKGGAGNDYGYTF. As DNA, the CDR3 is TGTGCCAGCAAAGGCGGGGCCGGGAACGACTATGGCTACACCTTC.

This chain connects TRBV28 to TRBJ2-7, with D perhaps TRBD1 (6 bases). The V and J ends lost 3 bases and 6 bases respectively, with 15 bases between them. There are 14 residues in the CDR3. Germline lookup yields CDR1 MDHEN and CDR2 SYDVKM. The CDR3 is CASSFGQFASEQYF. The CDR3 coding sequence is TGTGCCAGCAGTTTTGGACAGTTCGCCTCCGAGCAGTACTTC.

This rearrangement joins TRBV19 to TRBJ2-3; TRBD1 matches at 9 bases. Trimming removed 7 bases from V and 0 bases from J; junction bases left unmatched: 8. Germline V lookup: CDR1 LNHDA, CDR2 SQIVND (reference sequence). The CDR3 has 16 amino acids. Here the CDR3 reads CASTDRGWSSTDTQYF. For the CDR3, the DNA is TGTGCCAGTACAGACAGGGGGTGGTCTAGCACAGATACGCAGTATTTT.